The TCR beta chain described here comes from a study of vaccination effects on CD4 cells after COVID-19. As for this clone: Its antigen is unidentified.

Using immunoSEQ multiplex PCR, the repertoire was profiled, and TCRdb retains in-frame clones only, with some absent. The sample yields approximately 30,000 clones, approximately 61% seen once. The CDR3 is 18 residues long. Trimming took off 5 bases at V and 0 bases at J, with 20 bases between the two ends. The germline CDR1 and CDR2 sequences are SGHNT and YENEEA. General study findings and limits: Healthy vaccinees' vaccine-induced clones included only 1 of 255 cross-reacting with common cold coronaviruses.

Using viral peptide pools, the ViraFEST assay grew out antigen-specific CD4+ T cells prior to sequencing. The culture ran for approximately 10 days, and then CD4+ T cells were isolated. Vaccinated participants had no history of SARS-CoV-2 infection and tested negative for nucleocapsid antibodies. In the cultures, half the medium was exchanged for IL-2 medium on days 3 and 7. The V gene is TRBV11-3, the J gene TRBJ2-1, with D perhaps assigned TRBD1 or TRBD2 (5 bases each). This specimen consisted of CD4+ T cells from PBMCs cultured with HCoV-229E spike peptides, obtained before COVID-19 vaccination. The sequence derives from a human donor who received a COVID-19 vaccine. CDR3 region: CASSPRGGTLSSYNEQFF. CDR3 coding DNA: TGTGCCAGCAGCCCCCGGGGTGGGACCCTCAGCTCCTACAATGAGCAGTTCTTC.